One and the same sample provided the 5 T cell receptor beta chains below, sequenced in a study of T cells of healthy individuals. TCRdb reprocessed the 5' RACE reads via MiXCR and lists one record per CDR3 protein. The data contain 55,000 to 65,000 distinct CDR3 sequences, about 16% of them singletons. The receptors come from a human donor in good health.

This clonotype showed up many times. The rearrangement joins TRBV27 to TRBJ1-1; D is ambiguous. The CDR3 sequence is 14 residues long. Germline V gives CDR1 MNHEY, CDR2 SMNVEV (reference sequence). V was trimmed by 6 bases and J by 0 bases, leaving 11 bases between them. The CDR3 is CASRLGTLNTEAFF. CDR3 nucleotide sequence: TGTGCCAGCAGGTTGGGCACGTTGAACACTGAAGCTTTCTTT.

This clonotype has only a few counts. J is TRBJ2-2 and V is TRBV7-3; no firm D call. The CDR3 loop spans 13 amino acids. V was cut by 5 bases and J by 3 bases, with 7 bases left in between. Per germline, CDR1 SGHTA and CDR2 FQGTGA. The CDR3 coding sequence is TGTGCCAGCAGCCCCATGGACACCGGGGAGCTGTTTTTT. Translating gives CASSPMDTGELFF.

This clonotype was counted many times. At one of its ends the junction is not consistent with the germline gene, which may arise from a read error. The rearrangement links TRBV4-1 to TRBJ1-1; no definite D call. Germline lookup yields CDR1 MGHRA and CDR2 YSYEKL. CDR3 length: 15 amino acids. Here the CDR3 reads CASSKEPLMNTEAFF. The CDR3 DNA follows: TGCGCCAGCAGCAAAGAACCCCTCATGAACACTGAAGCTTTCTTT.

The table lists this clonotype with many counts. DNA of the CDR3: TGTGCCAGCACTACCGGTGGTGGGGGGCCCGGCAATGAGCAGTTCTTC. It translates to CASTTGGGGPGNEQFF. The chain is built from TRBV6-1 and TRBJ2-1, with D perhaps TRBD1 or TRBD2 (6 bases each). This CDR3 is 16 amino acids long. V lost 7 bases and J 6 bases, leaving 22 bases between the germline ends. Looked up from germline, CDR1 is MNHNS and CDR2 is SASEGT.

In the case of this clonotype: This may come from a read error, since a much larger clone is one base off. CDR3 bases: TGTGCCAGCCCAGTCCGTGCCACCAATGAGCAGTTATTC. Amino acid sequence: CASPVRATNEQLF. The genes are TRBV25-1 and TRBJ2-1, with D unclear. Germline V lookup: CDR1 MGHDK, CDR2 SYGVNS. The CDR3 is made up of 13 amino acids.